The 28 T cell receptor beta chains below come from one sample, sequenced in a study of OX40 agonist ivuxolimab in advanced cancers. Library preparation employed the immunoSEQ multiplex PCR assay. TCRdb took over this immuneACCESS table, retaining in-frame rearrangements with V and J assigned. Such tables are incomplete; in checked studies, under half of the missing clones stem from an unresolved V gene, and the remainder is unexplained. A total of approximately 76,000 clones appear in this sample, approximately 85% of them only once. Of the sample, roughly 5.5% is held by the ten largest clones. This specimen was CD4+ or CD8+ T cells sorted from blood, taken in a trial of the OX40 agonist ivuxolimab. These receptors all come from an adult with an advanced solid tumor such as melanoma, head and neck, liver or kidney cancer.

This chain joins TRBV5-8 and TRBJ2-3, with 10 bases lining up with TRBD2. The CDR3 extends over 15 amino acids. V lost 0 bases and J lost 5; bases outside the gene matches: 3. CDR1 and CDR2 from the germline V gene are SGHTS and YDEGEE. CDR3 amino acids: CASSLGLAGGDTQYF. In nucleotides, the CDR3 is TGTGCCAGCAGCTTGGGACTAGCGGGTGGAGATACGCAGTATTTT.

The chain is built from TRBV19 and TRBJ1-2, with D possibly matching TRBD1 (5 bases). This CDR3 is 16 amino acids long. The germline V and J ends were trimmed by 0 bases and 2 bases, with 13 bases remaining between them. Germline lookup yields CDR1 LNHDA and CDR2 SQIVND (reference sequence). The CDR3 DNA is TGTGCCAGTAGTATAGATCTGCTGGGACTGAACTATGGCTACACCTTC. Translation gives CASSIDLLGLNYGYTF. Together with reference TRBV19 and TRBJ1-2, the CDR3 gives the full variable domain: DGGITQSPKYLFRKEGQNVTLSCEQNLNHDAMYWYRQDPGQGLRLIYYSQIVNDFQKGDIAEGYSVSREKKESFPLTVTSAQKNPTAFYLCASSIDLLGLNYGYTFGSGTRLTVV.

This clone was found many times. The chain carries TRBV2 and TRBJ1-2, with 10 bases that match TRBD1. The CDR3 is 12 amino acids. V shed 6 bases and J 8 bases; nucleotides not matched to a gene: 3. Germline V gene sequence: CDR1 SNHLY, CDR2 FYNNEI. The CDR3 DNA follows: TGTGCCAGCAGGGGGGACAGGGGAGGCTACACCTTC. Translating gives CASRGDRGGYTF.

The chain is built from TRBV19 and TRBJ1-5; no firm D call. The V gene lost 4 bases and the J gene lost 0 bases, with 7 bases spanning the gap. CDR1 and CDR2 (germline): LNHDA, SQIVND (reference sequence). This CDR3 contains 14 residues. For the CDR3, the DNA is TGTGCCAGTAGTACGACTTATAGCAATCAGCCCCAGCATTTT. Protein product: CASSTTYSNQPQHF.

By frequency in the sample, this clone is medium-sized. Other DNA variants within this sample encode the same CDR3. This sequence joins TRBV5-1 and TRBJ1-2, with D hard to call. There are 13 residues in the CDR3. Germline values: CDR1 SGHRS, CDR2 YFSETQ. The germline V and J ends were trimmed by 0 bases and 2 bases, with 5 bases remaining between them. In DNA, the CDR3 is TGCGCCAGCAGCTTGGAAACAAACTATGGCTACACCTTC. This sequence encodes CASSLETNYGYTF.

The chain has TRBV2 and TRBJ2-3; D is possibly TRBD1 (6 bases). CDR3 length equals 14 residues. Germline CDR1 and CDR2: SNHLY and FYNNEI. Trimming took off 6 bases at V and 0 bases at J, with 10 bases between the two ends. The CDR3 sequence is CASRKGQSTDTQYF. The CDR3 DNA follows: TGTGCCAGCAGGAAAGGACAGAGCACAGATACGCAGTATTTT.

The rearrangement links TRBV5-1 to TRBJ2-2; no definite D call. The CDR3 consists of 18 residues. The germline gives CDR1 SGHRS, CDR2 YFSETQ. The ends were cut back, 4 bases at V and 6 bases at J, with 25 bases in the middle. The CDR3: CASSTNPQLTPPPGELFF. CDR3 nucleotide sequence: TGCGCCAGCAGCACCAACCCTCAACTTACCCCTCCTCCCGGGGAGCTGTTTTTT.

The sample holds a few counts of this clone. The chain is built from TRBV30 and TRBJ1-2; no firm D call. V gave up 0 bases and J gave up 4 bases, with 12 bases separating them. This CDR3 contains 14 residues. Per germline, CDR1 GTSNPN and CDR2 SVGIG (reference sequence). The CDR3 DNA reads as TGTGCCTGGAGTGTACGTCCCGCGATCTATGGCTACACCTTC. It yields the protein CAWSVRPAIYGYTF.

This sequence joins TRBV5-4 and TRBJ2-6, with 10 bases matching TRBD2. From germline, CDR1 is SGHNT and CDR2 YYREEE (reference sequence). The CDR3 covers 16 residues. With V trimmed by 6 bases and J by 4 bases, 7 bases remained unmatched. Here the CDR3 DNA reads TGTGCCAGCATCCGTAGCGGGGGGCTAGGGGCCAACGTCCTGACTTTC. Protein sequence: CASIRSGGLGANVLTF.

In nucleotides, the CDR3 is TGTGCCACCATCGGGACAGGGGTTGGGGAGACCCAGTACTTC. Residues: CATIGTGVGETQYF. The chain carries TRBV7-9 and TRBJ2-5; TRBD1 aligns across 10 bases. Losses at the gene ends were 10 bases for V and 5 bases for J; bases not matched to a gene: 10. This CDR3 is built from 14 residues. CDR1 SEHNR and CDR2 FQNEAQ come from the germline V gene (reference sequence).

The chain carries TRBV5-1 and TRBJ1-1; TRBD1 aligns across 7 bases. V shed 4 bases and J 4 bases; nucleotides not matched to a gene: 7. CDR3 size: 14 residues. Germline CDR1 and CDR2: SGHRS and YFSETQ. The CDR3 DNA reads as TGCGCCAGCAGCCTGACAGGGCTAGGCACTGAAGCTTTCTTT. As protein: CASSLTGLGTEAFF.

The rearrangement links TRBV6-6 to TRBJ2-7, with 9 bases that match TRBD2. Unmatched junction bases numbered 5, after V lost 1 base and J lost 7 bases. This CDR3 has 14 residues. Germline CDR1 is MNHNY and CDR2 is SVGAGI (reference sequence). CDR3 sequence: CASSYLAGVQEQYF. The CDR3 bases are TGTGCCAGCAGTTACTTAGCGGGAGTTCAAGAGCAGTACTTC.

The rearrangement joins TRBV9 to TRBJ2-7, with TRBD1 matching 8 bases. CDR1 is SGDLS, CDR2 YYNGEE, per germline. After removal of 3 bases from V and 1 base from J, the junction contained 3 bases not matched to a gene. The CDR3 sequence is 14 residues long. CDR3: CASSEGTGSYEQYF. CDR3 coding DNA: TGTGCCAGCAGCGAAGGGACAGGATCCTACGAGCAGTACTTC.

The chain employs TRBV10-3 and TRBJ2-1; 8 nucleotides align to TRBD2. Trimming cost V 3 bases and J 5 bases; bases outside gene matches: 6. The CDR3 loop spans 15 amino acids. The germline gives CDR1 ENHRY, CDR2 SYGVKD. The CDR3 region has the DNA TGTGCCATCAGTGATGAGGCGGGAGGCCACAATGAGCAGTTCTTC. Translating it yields CAISDEAGGHNEQFF.

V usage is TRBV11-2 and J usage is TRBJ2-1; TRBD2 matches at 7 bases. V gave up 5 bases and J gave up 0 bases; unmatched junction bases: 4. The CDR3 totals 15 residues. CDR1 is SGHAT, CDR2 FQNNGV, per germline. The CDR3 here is CASSTSASSYNEQFF. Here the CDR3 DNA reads TGTGCCAGCAGCACTAGCGCGAGCTCCTACAATGAGCAGTTCTTC.

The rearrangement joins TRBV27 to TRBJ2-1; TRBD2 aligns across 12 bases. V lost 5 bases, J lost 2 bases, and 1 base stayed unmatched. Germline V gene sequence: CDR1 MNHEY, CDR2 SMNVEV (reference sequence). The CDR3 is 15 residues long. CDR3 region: CASSPSGGAYNEQFF. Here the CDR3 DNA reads TGTGCCAGCAGTCCTAGCGGGGGGGCCTACAATGAGCAGTTCTTC.

Written as DNA, the CDR3 is TGTGCTAGTGGGCTAGCGGGAGGGCCCGACGAGCAGTACTTC. This translates into CASGLAGGPDEQYF. The genes are TRBV12-5 and TRBJ2-7; 12 nucleotides line up with TRBD2. V dropped 6 bases and J dropped 5; count of bases not matched to a gene: 5. The CDR3 has 14 amino acids. In germline, CDR1 is LGHNT, CDR2 FRNRAP.

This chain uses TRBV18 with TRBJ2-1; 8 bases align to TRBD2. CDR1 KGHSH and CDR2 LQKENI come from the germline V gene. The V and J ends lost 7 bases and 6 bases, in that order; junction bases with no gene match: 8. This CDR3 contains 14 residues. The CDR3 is CASFSGNSSNEQFF. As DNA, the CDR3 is TGTGCCAGCTTTAGCGGGAATTCGTCCAATGAGCAGTTCTTC.

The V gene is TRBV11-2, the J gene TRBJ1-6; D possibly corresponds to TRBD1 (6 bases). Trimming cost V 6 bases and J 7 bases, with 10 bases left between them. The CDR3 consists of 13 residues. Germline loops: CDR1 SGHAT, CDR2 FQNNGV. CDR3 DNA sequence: TGTGCCAGCAGACGGGGGCAGAATTCACCCCTCCACTTT. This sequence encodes CASRRGQNSPLHF.

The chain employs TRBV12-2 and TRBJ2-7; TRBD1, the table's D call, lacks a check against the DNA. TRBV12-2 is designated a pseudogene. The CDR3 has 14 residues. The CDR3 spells CASRPTGDSYEQYF. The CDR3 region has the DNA TGTGCAAGTCGCCCGACAGGGGATTCCTACGAGCAGTACTTC.

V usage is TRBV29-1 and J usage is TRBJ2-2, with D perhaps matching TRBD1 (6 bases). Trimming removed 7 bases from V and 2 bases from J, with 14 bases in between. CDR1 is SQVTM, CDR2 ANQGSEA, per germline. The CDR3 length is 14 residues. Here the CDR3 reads CSGASTGNTGELFF. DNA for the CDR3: TGCAGCGGAGCCTCGACAGGAAACACCGGGGAGCTGTTTTTT.

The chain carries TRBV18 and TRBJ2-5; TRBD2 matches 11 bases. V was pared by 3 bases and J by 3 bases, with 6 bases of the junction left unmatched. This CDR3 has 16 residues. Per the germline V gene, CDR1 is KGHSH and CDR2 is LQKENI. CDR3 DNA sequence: TGTGCCAGCTCACCCACTAGCGGGAGCTTTGAAGAGACCCAGTACTTC. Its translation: CASSPTSGSFEETQYF. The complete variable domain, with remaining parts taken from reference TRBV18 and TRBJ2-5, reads NAGVMQNPRHLVRRRGQEARLRCSPMKGHSHVYWYRQLPEEGLKFMVYLQKENIIDESGMPKERFSAEFPKEGPSILRIQQVVRGDSAAYFCASSPTSGSFEETQYFGPGTRLLVL.

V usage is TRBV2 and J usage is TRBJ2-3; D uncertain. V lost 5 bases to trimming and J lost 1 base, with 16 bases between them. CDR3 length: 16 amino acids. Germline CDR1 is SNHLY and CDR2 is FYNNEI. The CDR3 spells CASSILNLFGTDTQYF. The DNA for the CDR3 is TGTGCCAGCAGTATATTAAACCTATTCGGCACAGATACGCAGTATTTT.

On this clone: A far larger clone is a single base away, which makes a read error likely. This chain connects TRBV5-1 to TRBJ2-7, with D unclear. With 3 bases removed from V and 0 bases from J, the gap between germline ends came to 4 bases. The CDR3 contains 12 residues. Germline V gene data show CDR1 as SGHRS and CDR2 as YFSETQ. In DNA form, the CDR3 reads TGCGCCAGCAGCTCGAGCTCCTACGAGCAGTACTTC. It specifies CASSSSSYEQYF.

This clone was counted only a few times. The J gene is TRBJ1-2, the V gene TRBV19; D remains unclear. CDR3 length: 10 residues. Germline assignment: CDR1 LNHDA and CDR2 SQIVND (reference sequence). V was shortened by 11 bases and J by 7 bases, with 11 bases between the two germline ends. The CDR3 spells CAYRSAGYTF. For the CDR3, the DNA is TGTGCCTATAGGTCGGCTGGCTACACCTTC.

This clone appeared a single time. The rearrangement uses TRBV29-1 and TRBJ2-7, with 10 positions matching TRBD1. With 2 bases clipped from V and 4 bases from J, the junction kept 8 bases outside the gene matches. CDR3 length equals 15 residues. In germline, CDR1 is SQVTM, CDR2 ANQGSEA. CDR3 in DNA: TGCAGCGTTGAAAACGCGACAGGGGGCGAATACGAGCAGTACTTC. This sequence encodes CSVENATGGEYEQYF.

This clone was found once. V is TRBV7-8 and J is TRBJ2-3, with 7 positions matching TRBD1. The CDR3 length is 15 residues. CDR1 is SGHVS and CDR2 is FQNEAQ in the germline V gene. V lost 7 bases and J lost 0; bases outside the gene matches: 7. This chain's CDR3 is CASTPRQGSTDTQYF. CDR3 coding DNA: TGTGCCAGCACACCAAGACAGGGTAGCACAGATACGCAGTATTTT.

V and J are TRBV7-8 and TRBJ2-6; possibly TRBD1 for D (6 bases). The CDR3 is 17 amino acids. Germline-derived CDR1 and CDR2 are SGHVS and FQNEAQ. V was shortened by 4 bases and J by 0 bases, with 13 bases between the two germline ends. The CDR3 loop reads CASSSDRPSSGANVLTF. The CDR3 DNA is TGTGCCAGCAGCTCAGACAGGCCGAGCTCTGGGGCCAACGTCCTGACTTTC.